This TCR beta chain derives from a study of cytomegalovirus exposure and HLA in healthy donors. The PCR used 60 Vbeta and 13 Jbeta primers. The protocol was immunoSEQ multiplex PCR, while the TCRdb copy is restricted to in-frame clones and leaves out a portion. The sample has 65,000 to 95,000 clones; 78% are singletons. Healthy donors of bone marrow made up the group. Sequenced sample: PBMCs. This sequence originates from a male donor in good health and CMV-seropositive.

The CDR3 DNA sequence: TGTGCCAGCAGTGAATATCCTCCCCAGGGGGCGCCCGAGCAGTACTTC. This codes for CASSEYPPQGAPEQYF. The gene calls are TRBV25-1 and TRBJ2-7, with TRBD1 identical over 8 bases. CDR1 is MGHDK and CDR2 is SYGVNS in the germline V gene. This CDR3 spans 16 amino acids. Unmatched junction bases numbered 10, after V lost 0 bases and J lost 6 bases.